This T cell receptor (beta chain) was sequenced in a study of yellow fever vaccine responses in identical twins. The study's findings and limits: Reportedly, the T cell response mounted by twins to vaccine seemed partly convergent, partly personalized.

To note about this clonotype: Its antigen remains unknown.

MiXCR was run by TCRdb on the RT-PCR reads, yielding one entry per CDR3 protein. The data contain 30,000 to 40,000 distinct CDR3 sequences, less than 70% of them seen just once; the ten biggest clones take up 4.5%. V lost 6 bases and J lost 1, with 14 bases in between. The CDR3 is made up of 15 amino acids. Per the germline V gene, CDR1 is KGHSH and CDR2 is LQKENI. This chain uses TRBV18 with TRBJ2-3; a possible D gene is TRBD1 (5 bases). The source was T cells from blood (PBMCs), unsorted or a sorted subset (not recorded which), collected before or after yellow fever vaccination (not recorded which). This TCR was sampled from a woman between 18 and 29 years old who received the yellow fever vaccine. Here the CDR3 reads CASSPGPTGTDTQYF. The CDR3 DNA reads TGTGCCAGCTCCCCAGGTCCGACAGGCACAGATACGCAGTATTTT.